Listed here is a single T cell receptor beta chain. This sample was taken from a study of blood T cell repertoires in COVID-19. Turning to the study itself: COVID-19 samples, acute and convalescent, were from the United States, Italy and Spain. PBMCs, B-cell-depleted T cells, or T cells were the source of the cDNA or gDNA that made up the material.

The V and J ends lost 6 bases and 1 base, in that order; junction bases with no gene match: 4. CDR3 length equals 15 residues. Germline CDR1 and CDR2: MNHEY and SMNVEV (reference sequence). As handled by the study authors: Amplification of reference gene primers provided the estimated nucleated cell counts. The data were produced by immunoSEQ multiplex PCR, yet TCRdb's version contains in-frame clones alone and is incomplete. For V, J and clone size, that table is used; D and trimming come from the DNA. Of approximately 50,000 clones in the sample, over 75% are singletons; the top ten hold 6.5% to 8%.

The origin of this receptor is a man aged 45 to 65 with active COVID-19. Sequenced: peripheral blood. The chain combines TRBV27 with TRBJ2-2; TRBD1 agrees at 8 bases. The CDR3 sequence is CASRRGQENTGELFF. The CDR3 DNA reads TGTGCCAGCAGACGGGGACAGGAGAACACCGGGGAGCTGTTTTTT.